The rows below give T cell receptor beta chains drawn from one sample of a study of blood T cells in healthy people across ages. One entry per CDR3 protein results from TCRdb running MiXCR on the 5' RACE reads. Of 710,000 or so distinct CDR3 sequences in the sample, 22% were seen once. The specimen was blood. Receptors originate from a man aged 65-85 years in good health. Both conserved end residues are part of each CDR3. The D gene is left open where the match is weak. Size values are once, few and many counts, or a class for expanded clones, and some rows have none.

CDR3: CATRSTDTQYF
DNA: TGTGCCACCAGGTCCACAGATACGCAGTATTTT
size: -
V: TRBV24-1
D: -
J: TRBJ2-3

CDR3: CASGEVNREQFF
DNA: TGTGCCAGCGGCGAAGTGAACAGGGAGCAGTTCTTC
size: -
V: TRBV9
D: -
J: TRBJ2-1

CDR3: CSASNAGSITEAFF
DNA: TGCAGTGCTAGTAATGCGGGTAGTATTACTGAAGCTTTCTTT
size: few
V: TRBV20-1
D: -
J: TRBJ1-1

CDR3: CASSSDRVPNEKLFF
DNA: TGTGCCAGCAGCTCTGACAGGGTTCCTAATGAAAAACTGTTTTTT
size: many
V: TRBV7-9
D: TRBD1
J: TRBJ1-4

CDR3: CSAHGQVDQPQHF
DNA: TGCAGTGCTCACGGACAGGTGGACCAGCCCCAGCATTTT
size: once
V: TRBV20-1
D: TRBD1
J: TRBJ1-5

CDR3: CASSGFSGGSYNEQFF
DNA: TGTGCCAGCAGCGGTTTCTCGGGCGGGAGTTACAATGAGCAGTTCTTC
size: few
V: TRBV9
D: TRBD2
J: TRBJ2-1

CDR3: CASSPNRQGSGGNTIYF
DNA: TGTGCCAGCAGTCCCAACCGACAGGGATCGGGTGGAAACACCATATATTTT
size: -
V: TRBV6-1
D: TRBD1
J: TRBJ1-3

CDR3: CSVPGTSGAYEQYF
DNA: TGCAGCGTTCCGGGGACTAGCGGGGCCTACGAGCAGTACTTC
size: -
V: TRBV29-1
D: TRBD2
J: TRBJ2-7

CDR3: CASSLGTLKNFYEQYF
DNA: TGTGCCAGCAGCTTGGGTACGTTAAAGAATTTCTACGAGCAGTACTTC
size: -
V: TRBV5-6
D: -
J: TRBJ2-7

CDR3: CASSLGGFNNQPQHF
DNA: TGCGCCAGCAGCTTGGGCGGGTTTAACAATCAGCCCCAGCATTTT
size: -
V: TRBV5-1
D: -
J: TRBJ1-5

CDR3: CASSLPAGSTDTQYF
DNA: TGTGCCAGCAGCTTACCGGCGGGAAGCACAGATACGCAGTATTTT
size: few
V: TRBV7-8
D: -
J: TRBJ2-3